This T cell receptor (beta chain) was identified in a study of blood T cell repertoires in COVID-19. This CDR3 comprises 14 residues. Trimming cost V 0 bases and J 1 base, with 7 bases left between them. CDR1 and CDR2 (germline): SGHAT, FQDESV (reference sequence). Libraries were prepared by immunoSEQ multiplex PCR; TCRdb keeps only in-frame clonotypes and omits some of them. The sample includes some 220,000 clones, 80% to 90% seen only once; the top ten take 3.1%. The source of this sequence is a woman between 45 and 60 years old in a cohort exposed to, infected with or recovered from COVID-19 (not recorded which). The chain employs TRBV11-1 and TRBJ2-7; no definite D call. Sequencing was performed on PBMCs or T cells enriched from blood (not recorded which). In DNA form, the CDR3 reads TGTGCCAGCAGCTTAGCGGGCGAATCCTACGAGCAGTACTTC. As protein: CASSLAGESYEQYF. Using reference TRBV11-1 and TRBJ2-7 for the parts outside the CDR3, the full variable domain is EAEVAQSPRYKITEKSQAVAFWCDPISGHATLYWYRQILGQGPELLVQFQDESVVDDSQLPKDRFSAERLKGVDSTLKIQPAELGDSAMYLCASSLAGESYEQYFGPGTRLTVT.